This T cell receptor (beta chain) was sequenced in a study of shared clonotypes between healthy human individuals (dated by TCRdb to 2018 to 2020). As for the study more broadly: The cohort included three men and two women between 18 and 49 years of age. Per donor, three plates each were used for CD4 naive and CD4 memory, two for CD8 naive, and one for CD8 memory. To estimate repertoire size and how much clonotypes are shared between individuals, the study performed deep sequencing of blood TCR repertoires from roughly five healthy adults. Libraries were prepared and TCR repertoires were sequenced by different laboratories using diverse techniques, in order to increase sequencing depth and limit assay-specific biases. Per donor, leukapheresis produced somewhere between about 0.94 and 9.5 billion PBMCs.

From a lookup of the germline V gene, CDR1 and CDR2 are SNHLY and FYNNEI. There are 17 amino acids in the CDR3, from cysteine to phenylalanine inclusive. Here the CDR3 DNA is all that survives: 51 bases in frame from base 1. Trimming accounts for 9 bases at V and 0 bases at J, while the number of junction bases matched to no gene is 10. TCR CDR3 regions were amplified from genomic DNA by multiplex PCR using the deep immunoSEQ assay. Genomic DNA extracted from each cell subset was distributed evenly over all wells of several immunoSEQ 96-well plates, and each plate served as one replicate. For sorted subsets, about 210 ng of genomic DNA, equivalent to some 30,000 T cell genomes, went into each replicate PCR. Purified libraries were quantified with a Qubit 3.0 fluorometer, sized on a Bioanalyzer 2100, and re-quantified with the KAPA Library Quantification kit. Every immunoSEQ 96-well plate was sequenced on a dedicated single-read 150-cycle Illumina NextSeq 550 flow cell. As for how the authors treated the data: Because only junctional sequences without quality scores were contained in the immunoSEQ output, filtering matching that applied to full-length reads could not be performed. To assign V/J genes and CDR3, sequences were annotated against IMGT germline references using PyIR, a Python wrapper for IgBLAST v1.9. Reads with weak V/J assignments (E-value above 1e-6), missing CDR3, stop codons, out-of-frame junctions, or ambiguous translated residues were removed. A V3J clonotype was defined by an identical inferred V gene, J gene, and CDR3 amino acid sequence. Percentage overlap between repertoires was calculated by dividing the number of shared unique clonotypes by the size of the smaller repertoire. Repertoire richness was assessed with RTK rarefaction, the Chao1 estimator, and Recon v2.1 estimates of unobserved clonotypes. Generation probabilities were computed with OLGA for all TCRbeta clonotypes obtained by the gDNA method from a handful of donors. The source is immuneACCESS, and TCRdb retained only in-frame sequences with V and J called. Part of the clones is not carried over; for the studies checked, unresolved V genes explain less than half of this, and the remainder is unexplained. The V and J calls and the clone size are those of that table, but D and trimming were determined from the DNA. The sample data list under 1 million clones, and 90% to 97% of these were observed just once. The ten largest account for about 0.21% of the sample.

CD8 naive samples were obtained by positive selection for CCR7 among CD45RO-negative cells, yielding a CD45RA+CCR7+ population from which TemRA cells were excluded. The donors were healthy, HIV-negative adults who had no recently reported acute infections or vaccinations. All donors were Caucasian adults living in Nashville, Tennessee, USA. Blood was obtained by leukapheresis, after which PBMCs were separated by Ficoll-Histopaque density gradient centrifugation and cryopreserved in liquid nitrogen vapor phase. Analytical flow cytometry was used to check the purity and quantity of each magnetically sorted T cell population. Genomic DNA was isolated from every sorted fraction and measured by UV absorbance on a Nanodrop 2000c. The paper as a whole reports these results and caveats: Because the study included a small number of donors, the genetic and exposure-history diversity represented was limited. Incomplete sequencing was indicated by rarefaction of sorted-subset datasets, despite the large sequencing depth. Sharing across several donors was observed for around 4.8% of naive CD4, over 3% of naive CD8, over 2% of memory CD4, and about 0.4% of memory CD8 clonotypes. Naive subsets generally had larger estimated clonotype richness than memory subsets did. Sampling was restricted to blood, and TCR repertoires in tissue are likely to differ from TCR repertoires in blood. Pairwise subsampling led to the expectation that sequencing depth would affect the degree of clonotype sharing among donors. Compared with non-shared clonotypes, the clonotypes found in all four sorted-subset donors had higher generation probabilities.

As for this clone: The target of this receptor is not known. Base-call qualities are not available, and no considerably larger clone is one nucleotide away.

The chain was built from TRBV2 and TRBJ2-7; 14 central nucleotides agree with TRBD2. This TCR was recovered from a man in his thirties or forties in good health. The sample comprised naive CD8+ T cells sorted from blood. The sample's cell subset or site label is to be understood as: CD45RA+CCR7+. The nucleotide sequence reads TGTGCCAGTGACGGGACTAGCGGGAGTCCAAGCTCCTACGAGCAGTACTTC. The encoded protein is CASDGTSGSPSSYEQYF.